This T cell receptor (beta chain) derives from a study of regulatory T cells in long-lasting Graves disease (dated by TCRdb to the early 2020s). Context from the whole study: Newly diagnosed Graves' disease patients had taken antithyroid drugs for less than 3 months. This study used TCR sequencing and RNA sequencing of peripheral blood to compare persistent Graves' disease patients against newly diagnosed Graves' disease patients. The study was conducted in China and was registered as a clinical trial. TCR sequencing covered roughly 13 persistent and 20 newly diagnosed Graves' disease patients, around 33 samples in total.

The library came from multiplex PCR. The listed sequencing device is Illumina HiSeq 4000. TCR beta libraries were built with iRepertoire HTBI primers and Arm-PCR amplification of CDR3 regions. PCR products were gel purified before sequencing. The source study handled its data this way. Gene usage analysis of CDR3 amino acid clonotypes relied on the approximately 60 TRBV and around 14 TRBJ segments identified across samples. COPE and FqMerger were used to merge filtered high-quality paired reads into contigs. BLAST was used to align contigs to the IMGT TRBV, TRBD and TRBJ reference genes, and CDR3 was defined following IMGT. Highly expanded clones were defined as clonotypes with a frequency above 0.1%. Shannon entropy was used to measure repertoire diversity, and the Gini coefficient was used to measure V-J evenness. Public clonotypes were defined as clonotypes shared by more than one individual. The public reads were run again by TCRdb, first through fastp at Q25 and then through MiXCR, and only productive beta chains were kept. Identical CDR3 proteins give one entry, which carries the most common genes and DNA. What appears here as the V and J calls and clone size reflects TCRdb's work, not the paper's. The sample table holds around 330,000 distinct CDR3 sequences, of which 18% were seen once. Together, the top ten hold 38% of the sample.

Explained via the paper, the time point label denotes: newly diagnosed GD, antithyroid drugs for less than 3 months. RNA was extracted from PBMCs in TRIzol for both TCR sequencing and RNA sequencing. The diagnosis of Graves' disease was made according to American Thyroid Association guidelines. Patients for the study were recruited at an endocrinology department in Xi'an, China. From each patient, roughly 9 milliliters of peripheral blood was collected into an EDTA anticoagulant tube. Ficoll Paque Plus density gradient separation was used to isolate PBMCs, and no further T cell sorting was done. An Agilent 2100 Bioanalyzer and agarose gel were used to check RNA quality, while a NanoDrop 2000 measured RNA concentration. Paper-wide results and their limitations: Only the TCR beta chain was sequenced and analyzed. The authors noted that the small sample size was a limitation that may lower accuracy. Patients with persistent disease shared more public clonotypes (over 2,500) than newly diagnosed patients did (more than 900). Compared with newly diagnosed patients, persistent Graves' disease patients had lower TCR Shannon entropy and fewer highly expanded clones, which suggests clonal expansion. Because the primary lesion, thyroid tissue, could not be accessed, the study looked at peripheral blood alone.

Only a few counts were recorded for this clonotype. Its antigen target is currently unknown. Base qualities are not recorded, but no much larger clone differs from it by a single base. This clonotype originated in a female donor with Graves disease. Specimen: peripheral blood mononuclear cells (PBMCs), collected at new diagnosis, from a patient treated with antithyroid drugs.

The CDR3: CASSRGQGSFTGELFF. At the DNA level, the sequence is TGCGCCAGCAGCCGTGGACAGGGTTCCTTCACCGGGGAGCTGTTTTTT. This chain is built from TRBV5-1 and TRBJ2-2; 8 central nucleotides agree with TRBD1. The CDR3 sequence holds 16 residues, the cysteine and phenylalanine included. Kept here is only the CDR3 DNA, which spans 48 bases and is read in frame from base 1. Ends trimmed: V by 4 bases, J by 4 bases; bases unmatched to a gene: 9. CDR1 SGHRS and CDR2 YFSETQ are derived from the germline V gene.